These 15 T cell receptor beta chains share one sample of origin, sequenced in a study of blood T cell repertoires in COVID-19. This table comes from immunoSEQ multiplex PCR, and its TCRdb copy is limited to in-frame clones, with some not included. The profile shows about 36,000 clones, around 90% of them singletons. Sequencing used peripheral blood. Source of these receptors: a man in his sixties with acute or convalescent COVID-19.

V and J are TRBV5-1 and TRBJ2-5; 12 nucleotides align to TRBD1. The CDR3 has 16 amino acids. The junction had 7 bases not matched to a gene; V was cut back by 4 bases and J by 3 bases. The germline gives CDR1 SGHRS, CDR2 YFSETQ. The CDR3 nucleotides read TGCGCCAGCAGCCTTGGGACAGGGGGCGGTGAAGAGACCCAGTACTTC. This gives the protein CASSLGTGGGEETQYF.

This chain links TRBV28 with TRBJ2-7; the match to TRBD2 covers 10 bases. Unmatched junction bases numbered 9, after V lost 7 bases and J lost 6 bases. The CDR3 contains 14 residues. Per the germline V gene, CDR1 is MDHEN and CDR2 is SYDVKM. CDR3 region: CASTRLAGVGEQYF. The DNA for the CDR3 is TGTGCCAGCACCCGGCTAGCGGGAGTGGGCGAGCAGTACTTC. Combining the CDR3 with reference TRBV28 and TRBJ2-7 gives the whole variable domain DVKVTQSSRYLVKRTGEKVFLECVQDMDHENMFWYRQDPGLGLRLIYFSYDVKMKEKGDIPEGYSVSREKKERFSLILESASTNQTSMYLCASTRLAGVGEQYFGPGTRLTVT.

This chain connects TRBV30 to TRBJ2-7; TRBD2 is a possible D gene (5 bases). The length of the CDR3 is 11 residues. CDR1 GTSNPN and CDR2 SVGIG come from the germline V gene (reference sequence). Trimming left V 5 bases short and J 5 bases short, with 10 bases between. Here the CDR3 reads CAWGKRDEQYV. The CDR3, as DNA: TGTGCCTGGGGGAAGAGGGACGAGCAGTACGTC.

CDR3 sequence: CASSLGTAFGYTF. The CDR3 region has the DNA TGTGCCAGCAGCCTCGGGACTGCCTTTGGCTACACCTTC. J is TRBJ1-2 and V is TRBV3-1 (or the pseudogene TRBV3-2); D is possibly TRBD1 (5 bases). The V end was cut by 4 bases, the J end by 7 bases, with 13 bases between. The CDR3 loop spans 13 amino acids. Germline CDR1 is LGHDT and CDR2 is YNNKEL (reference sequence).

The chain is built from TRBV4-1 and TRBJ2-3; no clear D. The CDR3 spans 15 residues. Looked up from germline, CDR1 is MGHRA and CDR2 is YSYEKL. With 4 bases removed from V and 0 bases from J, the gap between germline ends came to 11 bases. The CDR3 nucleotides read TGCGCCAGCAGCCTCTTCTACCGAAGCACAGATACGCAGTATTTT. Its translation: CASSLFYRSTDTQYF.

The chain carries TRBV24-1 and TRBJ2-1; 11 bases line up with TRBD2. This CDR3 comprises 16 residues. Germline CDR1 reads KGHDR; CDR2 reads SFDVKD. V was pared by 6 bases and J by 1 base, with 4 bases of the junction left unmatched. The DNA for the CDR3 is TGTGCCACCAGTACTAGCGGGAGAGGTTCCTACAATGAGCAGTTCTTC. Its protein product is CATSTSGRGSYNEQFF.

The CDR3 is CASSFYSGGETQYF. The CDR3 region has the DNA TGCGCCAGCAGCTTTTACTCGGGAGGAGAGACCCAGTACTTC. This chain links TRBV5-1 with TRBJ2-5; 7 bases map to TRBD2. The CDR3 contains 14 residues. From germline, CDR1 is SGHRS and CDR2 YFSETQ. The junction had 5 bases not matched to a gene; V was cut back by 2 bases and J by 4 bases. The variable domain in full, with the rest retrieved from reference TRBV5-1 and TRBJ2-5, is KAGVTQTPRYLIKTRGQQVTLSCSPISGHRSVSWYQQTPGQGLQFLFEYFSETQRNKGNFPGRFSGRQFSNSRSEMNVSTLELGDSALYLCASSFYSGGETQYFGPGTRLLVL.

The chain uses TRBV10-3 and TRBJ2-7, with 7 bases lining up with TRBD1. Germline V gene sequence: CDR1 ENHRY, CDR2 SYGVKD. With V trimmed by 10 bases and J by 4 bases, 10 bases remained unmatched. CDR3 length: 13 amino acids. In nucleotides, the CDR3 is TGTGCCACTGAGACAGGGTCAGGGTACGAGCAGTACTTC. Protein sequence: CATETGSGYEQYF.

The chain recombines TRBV30 with TRBJ1-2, with 9 bases identical to TRBD1. The germline V gene encodes CDR1 GTSNPN and CDR2 SVGIG (reference sequence). The CDR3 sequence is 14 residues long. V lost 2 bases, J lost 5 bases, and 6 bases stayed unmatched. The DNA for the CDR3 is TGTGCCTGGAGTCCGGACAGGGGAAGATATGGCTACACCTTC. Translated, it gives CAWSPDRGRYGYTF.

With respect to this clone: An end of the junction does not agree with germline; a read error may underlie this. The chain employs TRBV7-9 and TRBJ2-7; D possibly corresponds to TRBD2 (5 bases). CDR3 length: 11 residues. Germline V CDR1 and CDR2: SEHNR, FQNEAQ (reference sequence). The CDR3: CAGSRDYEQYF. As DNA, the CDR3 is TGTGCCGGCAGCCGGGACTACGAGCAGTACTTC.

The genes are TRBV4-3 and TRBJ1-5; no clear D gene. V lost 0 bases to trimming and J lost 5 bases, with 14 bases between them. This CDR3 spans 16 amino acids. Germline CDR1 is LGHNA and CDR2 is YSLEER. CDR3 coding DNA: TGCGCCAGCAGCCAAGATTACGGGGAGGAGGATCAGCCCCAGCATTTT. As protein: CASSQDYGEEDQPQHF.

The V gene is TRBV3-1 (or the pseudogene TRBV3-2), the J gene TRBJ2-5; 7 bases are a match to TRBD2. V shed 0 bases, J shed 5 bases, and the junction held 6 bases outside the gene matches. The CDR3 has 15 residues. The germline V gene encodes CDR1 LGHDT and CDR2 YNNKEL (reference sequence). CDR3 sequence reads: CASSQDVWGGETQYF. DNA of the CDR3: TGTGCCAGCAGCCAAGATGTTTGGGGGGGGGAGACCCAGTACTTC.

J is TRBJ2-1 and V is TRBV7-9; a weak D match, TRBD2 (5 bases). V lost 2 bases, J lost 4 bases, and 12 bases lay in between. Per germline, CDR1 SEHNR and CDR2 FQNEAQ (reference sequence). The CDR3 runs 15 residues. The CDR3 loop reads CASSLLGLAYNEQFF. As DNA, the CDR3 is TGTGCCAGCAGCTTATTAGGGCTAGCTTACAATGAGCAGTTCTTC.

The chain carries TRBV6-6 and TRBJ1-2, with TRBD1 as a possible D gene (5 bases). The CDR3 runs to 14 residues. Germline values: CDR1 MNHNY, CDR2 SVGAGI (reference sequence). V was clipped by 6 bases and J by 2 bases, with 13 bases between them. The CDR3 loop is CASRYRRGNYGYTF. In DNA, the CDR3 is TGTGCCAGCAGATACAGGAGAGGGAACTATGGCTACACCTTC.

The V call is TRBV5-4, the J call TRBJ2-2, with TRBD1 matching over 7 bases. CDR3 length: 16 amino acids. Trimming cost V 4 bases and J 0 bases; bases outside gene matches: 6. Germline CDR1 SGHNT, CDR2 YYREEE (reference sequence). CDR3 sequence (DNA): TGTGCCAGCAGCCCGATGACAGGGACGAACACCGGGGAGCTGTTTTTT. Its protein product is CASSPMTGTNTGELFF.